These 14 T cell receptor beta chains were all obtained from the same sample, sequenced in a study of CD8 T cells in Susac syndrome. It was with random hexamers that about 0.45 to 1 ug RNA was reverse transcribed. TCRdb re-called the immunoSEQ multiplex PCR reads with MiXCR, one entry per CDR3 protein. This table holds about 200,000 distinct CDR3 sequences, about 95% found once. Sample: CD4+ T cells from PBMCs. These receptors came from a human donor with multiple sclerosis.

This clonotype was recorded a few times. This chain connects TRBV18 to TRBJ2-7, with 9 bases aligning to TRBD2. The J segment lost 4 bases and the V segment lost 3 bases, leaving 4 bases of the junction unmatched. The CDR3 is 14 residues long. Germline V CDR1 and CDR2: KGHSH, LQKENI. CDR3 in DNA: TGTGCCAGCTCACCTTTAGCGGGAGTATACGAGCAGTACTTC. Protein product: CASSPLAGVYEQYF.

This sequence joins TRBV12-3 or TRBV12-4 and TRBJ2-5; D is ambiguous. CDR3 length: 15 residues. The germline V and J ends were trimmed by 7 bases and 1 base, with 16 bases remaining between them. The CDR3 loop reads CASTPATAVQETQYF. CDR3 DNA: TGTGCCAGCACCCCGGCGACGGCAGTCCAAGAGACCCAGTACTTC.

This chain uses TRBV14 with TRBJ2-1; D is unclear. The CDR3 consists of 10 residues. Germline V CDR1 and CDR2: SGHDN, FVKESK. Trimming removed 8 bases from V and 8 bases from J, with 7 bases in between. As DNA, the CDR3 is TGTGCCAGCTTAAGTGATGAGCAGTTCTTC. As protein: CASLSDEQFF.

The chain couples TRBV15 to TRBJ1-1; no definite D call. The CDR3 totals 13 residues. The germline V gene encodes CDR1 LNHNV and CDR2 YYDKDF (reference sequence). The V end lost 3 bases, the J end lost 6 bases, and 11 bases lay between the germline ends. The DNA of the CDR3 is TGTGCCACCAGCAGTAGACTGGACCCTGAAGCTTTCTTT. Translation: CATSSRLDPEAFF.

The CDR3 protein is CSARSGMNTGELFF. DNA for the CDR3: TGCAGTGCTAGAAGCGGAATGAACACCGGGGAGCTGTTTTTT. This chain connects TRBV20-1 to TRBJ2-2; possibly TRBD2 for D (5 bases). V lost 2 bases and J 1 base, leaving 8 bases between the germline ends. The CDR3 is made up of 14 amino acids. Germline CDR1 reads DFQATT; CDR2 reads SNEGSKA (reference sequence).

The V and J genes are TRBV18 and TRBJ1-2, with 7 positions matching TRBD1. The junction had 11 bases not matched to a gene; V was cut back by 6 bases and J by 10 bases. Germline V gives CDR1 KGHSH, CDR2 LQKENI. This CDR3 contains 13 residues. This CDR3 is CASSGQASVNYTF. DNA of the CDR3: TGTGCCAGCTCCGGACAGGCTTCCGTTAACTACACCTTC.

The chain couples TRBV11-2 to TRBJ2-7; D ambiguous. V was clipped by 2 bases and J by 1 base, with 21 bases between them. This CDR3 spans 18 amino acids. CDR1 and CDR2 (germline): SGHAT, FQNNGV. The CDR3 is CASSLTHGVQSSSYEQYF. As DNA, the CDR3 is TGTGCCAGCAGCTTAACCCACGGTGTGCAGTCCTCTTCCTACGAGCAGTACTTC. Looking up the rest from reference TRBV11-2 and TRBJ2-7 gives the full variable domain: EAGVAQSPRYKIIEKRQSVAFWCNPISGHATLYWYQQILGQGPKLLIQFQNNGVVDDSQLPKDRFSAERLKGVDSTLKIQPAKLEDSAVYLCASSLTHGVQSSSYEQYFGPGTRLTVT.

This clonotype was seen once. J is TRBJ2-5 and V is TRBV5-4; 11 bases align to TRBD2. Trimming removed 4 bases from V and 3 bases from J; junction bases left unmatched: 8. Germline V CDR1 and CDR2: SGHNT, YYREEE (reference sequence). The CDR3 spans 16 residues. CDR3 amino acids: CASSRLTSGKKETQYF. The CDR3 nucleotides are TGTGCCAGCAGCCGTTTGACTAGCGGGAAAAAAGAGACCCAGTACTTC. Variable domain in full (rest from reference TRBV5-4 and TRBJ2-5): ETGVTQSPTHLIKTRGQQVTLRCSSQSGHNTVSWYQQALGQGPQFIFQYYREEENGRGNFPPRFSGLQFPNYSSELNVNALELDDSALYLCASSRLTSGKKETQYFGPGTRLLVL.

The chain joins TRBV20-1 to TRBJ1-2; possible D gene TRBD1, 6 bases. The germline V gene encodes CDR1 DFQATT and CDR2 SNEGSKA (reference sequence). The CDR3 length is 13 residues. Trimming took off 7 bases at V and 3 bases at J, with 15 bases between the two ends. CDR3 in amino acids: CSVGTGSYYGYTF. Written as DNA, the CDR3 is TGCAGTGTCGGCACAGGGTCGTACTATGGCTACACCTTC.

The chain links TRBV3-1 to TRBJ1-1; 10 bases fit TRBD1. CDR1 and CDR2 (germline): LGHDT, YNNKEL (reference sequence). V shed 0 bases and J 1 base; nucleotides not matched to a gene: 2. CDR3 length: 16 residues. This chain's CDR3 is CASSQDGQGGNTEAFF. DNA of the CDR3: TGTGCCAGCAGCCAAGACGGACAGGGGGGGAACACTGAAGCTTTCTTT. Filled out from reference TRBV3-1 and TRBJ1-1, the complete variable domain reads DTAVSQTPKYLVTQMGNDKSIKCEQNLGHDTMYWYKQDSKKFLKIMFSYNNKELIINETVPNRFSPKSPDKAHLNLHINSLELGDSAVYFCASSQDGQGGNTEAFFGQGTRLTVV.

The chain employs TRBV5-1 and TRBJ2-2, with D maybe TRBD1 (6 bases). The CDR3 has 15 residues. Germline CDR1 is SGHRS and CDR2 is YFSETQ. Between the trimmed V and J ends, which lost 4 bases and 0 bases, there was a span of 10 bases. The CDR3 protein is CASSADSANTGELFF. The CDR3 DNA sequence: TGCGCCAGCAGCGCGGACAGCGCGAACACCGGGGAGCTGTTTTTT.

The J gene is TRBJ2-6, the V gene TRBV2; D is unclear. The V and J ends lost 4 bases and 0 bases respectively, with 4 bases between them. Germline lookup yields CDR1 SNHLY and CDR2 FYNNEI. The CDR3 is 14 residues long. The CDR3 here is CASSVDSGANVLTF. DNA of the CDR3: TGTGCCAGCAGTGTTGACTCTGGGGCCAACGTCCTGACTTTC.

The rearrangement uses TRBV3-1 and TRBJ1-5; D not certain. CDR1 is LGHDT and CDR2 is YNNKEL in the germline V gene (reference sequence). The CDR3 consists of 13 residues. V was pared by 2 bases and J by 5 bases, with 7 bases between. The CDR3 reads CASSQQRYQPQHF. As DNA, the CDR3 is TGTGCCAGCAGCCAACAGAGGTATCAGCCCCAGCATTTT.

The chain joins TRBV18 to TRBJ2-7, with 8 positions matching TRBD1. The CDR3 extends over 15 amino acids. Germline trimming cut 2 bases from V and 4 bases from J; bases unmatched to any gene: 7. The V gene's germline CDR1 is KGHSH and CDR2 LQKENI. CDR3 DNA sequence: TGTGCCAGCTCACCATCCGGGACAGGCTCATACGAGCAGTACTTC. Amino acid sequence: CASSPSGTGSYEQYF.